This TCR beta chain was sequenced in a study of T cell repertoires in cytomegalovirus infection. Study context: Indications came from public TCR beta signatures; they pointed to CMV infection and to a matching HLA type.

General study results and limits: The response measured ex vivo was dominated by TCR beta clonotypes (HLA-C-restricted and CMV-specific). The cumulative frequency of public TCR beta families identified carriers of CMV plus the relevant HLA.

A single record per CDR3 protein comes from TCRdb applying MiXCR to the reads. This table has over 250,000 distinct CDR3 sequences, about 25% appearing once. On this clonotype itself: Its antigen is unidentified.

This clonotype was sampled from a human donor in good health (CMV status not recorded). Some clones in this sample may be carry-over from other donors' samples. The sequenced sample consisted of PBMCs.

CDR3 in DNA: TGTGCCACCAGTGAGTCAACAGGAGCCGGAGAGACCCAGTACTTC. The encoded protein is CATSESTGAGETQYF. The chain uses TRBV24-1 and TRBJ2-5; D might be TRBD1 (5 bases). Germline values: CDR1 KGHDR, CDR2 SFDVKD. This CDR3 is 15 amino acids long. V dropped 4 bases and J dropped 4 bases, with 15 bases sitting between them.